This T cell receptor (beta chain) was found in a study of beta chain features in type 1 diabetes. Study-level findings and limits: The study found fewer insertions and more deletions at VDJ junctions in type 1 diabetes patients.

Without exception, sorted populations had purity beyond 98%. For this clone: Its antigen is unidentified.

As every portion of the isolated RNA was reverse transcribed, the sequencing read expressed TCRB transcripts. Produced via immunoSEQ multiplex PCR; TCRdb's table is partial and in-frame only. This table has approximately 120,000 clones, 40% appearing once. The sequence came from a woman aged 18 to 35 in good health. The sample was stem cell memory CD4+ T cells from blood.

CDR3 bases: TGTGCCAGCAGTTACTCTATTCTCTACAATGAGCAGTTCTTC. It encodes CASSYSILYNEQFF. The rearrangement uses TRBV6-5 and TRBJ2-1; D not certain. Trimming removed 0 bases from V and 3 bases from J, with 6 bases in between. Germline CDR1 MNHEY, CDR2 SVGAGI. The CDR3 covers 14 residues.